These T cell receptor beta chains were read from a single sample in a study of CD8+ T cells in alopecia areata. Repertoires were generated with immunoSEQ multiplex PCR, while TCRdb's copy carries only in-frame clones and drops some. The table records nearly 95,000 clones, 70% to 85% of them present only once. The material was CD8+ T cells sorted from blood, obtained at roughly week 45, from a patient treated with tofacitinib. These TCRs come from a human donor with alopecia areata. CDR3s include the opening cysteine and the closing phenylalanine or tryptophan.

TRBJ2-1 | TRBV9 | CASSISGAANNEQFF
TRBJ2-7 | TRBV4-3 | CASSQDGAGEYEQYF
TRBJ1-2 | TRBV30 | CAWSVGGFNYGYTF
TRBJ2-3 | TRBV12-5 | CASGLVLTGRDFTDTQYF
TRBJ2-3 | TRBV14 | CASSPSRDTQYF
TRBJ2-7 | TRBV27 | CASSYRAPYEQYF
TRBJ2-1 | TRBV4-3 | CASSQAWEAVSNEQFF
TRBJ2-1 | TRBV10-2 | CATREGNEQFF
TRBJ1-1 | TRBV5-1 | CASSLRQGAYHEAFF
TRBJ2-3 | TRBV7-2 | CASSLDPGQVWDTQYF
TRBJ2-1 | TRBV13 | CASSLRSSSLVGGNHNEQFF
TRBJ1-1 | TRBV7-2 | CASSLWESGTEAFF
TRBJ1-6 | TRBV2 | CASSEAPRSSYNSPLHF
TRBJ1-2 | TRBV4-2 | CASSQGEIQGYTF
TRBJ2-6 | TRBV5-5 | CASSQDGSSGANVLTF
TRBJ2-3 | TRBV4-1 | CASGSLEGDTQYF
TRBJ2-1 | TRBV10-3 | CAISESGTAPLRDEQFF
TRBJ2-2 | TRBV29-1 | CSVRGGRETHTGELFF
TRBJ2-7 | TRBV30 | CARSTPGRAYEQYF
TRBJ1-1 | TRBV30 | CAWKDGPNTEAFF
TRBJ1-1 | TRBV5-6 | CASSTWAANTEAFF
TRBJ2-3 | TRBV7-9 | CASSERDPGGTQYF
TRBJ1-2 | TRBV25-1 | CASSEYVTGQGAEGYTF
TRBJ1-1 | TRBV7-9 | CASSPGGEGQGNTEAFF
TRBJ2-3 | TRBV4-3 | CASSQDKLPDTQYF
TRBJ2-7 | TRBV7-9 | CASSPRSGGIGEQYF